This T cell receptor beta chain was profiled in a study of human T cells and chemical hapten exposure. Study at large: Each week of the approximately 24-week study, patients had diphenylcyclopropenone applied to the scalp. General study results and limits: Significantly more large CDR3 similarity clusters were formed by expanded TCRs than by controls.

The CDR3 is made up of 15 amino acids. Trimming took 8 bases from V and 8 from J; bases not matched to a gene: 12. Germline values: CDR1 WNHNN, CDR2 SYGVQD (reference sequence). Time point given: pre-sensitization, week 0. The treatment is: therapeutic diphenylcyclopropenone sensitization with weekly scalp DPC. Drawing of blood took place ahead of applying each patch test. A single record per CDR3 protein comes from TCRdb applying MiXCR to the RACE reads. The repertoire holds nearly 110,000 distinct CDR3 sequences, with 9.5% to 15% as singletons. Concerning this clonotype itself: The antigen remains unidentified.

This TCR was recovered from a woman between 45 and 60 years old with alopecia areata. Some clones in this sample may be carry-over from other donors' samples. The sequenced sample was whole blood, obtained in connection with sensitization to the hapten diphenylcyclopropenone (DPC). The V gene is TRBV10-1, the J gene TRBJ1-4; 9 nucleotides match TRBD1. This CDR3 reads CASSEAGTGSEKLFF. The CDR3 coding sequence is TGCGCCAGCTCCGAAGCCGGGACAGGGTCCGAAAAACTGTTTTTT.